This section outlines one TCR beta chain sequence together with its context. The sample holds many counts of this clonotype. It has no known antigen specificity. No much larger clone exists at a distance of one base, and base qualities are not known. The data derive from a study of prognosis after radiotherapy for stage I lung cancer (TCRdb year 2021). A note on the overall study: Between April 2018 and January 2019, around 19 stage I NSCLC patients were enrolled in Nanjing, China. Roughly 14 of the patients presented with newly diagnosed primary stage I lung tumors; five or six had oligometastatic NSCLC following surgical resection of the primary tumor. Every patient was regarded as medically inoperable, because of comorbidities in 11 to 13 cases and refusal of surgery in 7 cases. The cohort was made up of about twelve men and roughly 6 women, with a median age of approximately 74 years and an age range of roughly 53 to 95 years. More than ten patients had adenocarcinoma and six or seven had squamous cell carcinoma as the tumor histology. Using image-guided IMRT or VMAT, SBRT was delivered in 3 to 5 fractions at a biologically effective dose of at least 100 Gy. SBRT was not combined with any concurrent therapy in any patient. Distant metastases were developed by four of the 19 patients after SBRT, at a median of about 7 months, whereas no significant progression was observed in the other 15 patients. This study profiled peripheral blood TCR beta repertoires from stage I NSCLC patients before and after stereotactic body radiotherapy and linked the repertoires to distant failure. The study sequenced approximately 40 blood samples from some 19 patients, one before and one after SBRT per patient.

Two rounds of multiplex PCR were used to amplify the TCR beta CDR3 region from genomic DNA. In the first PCR round, primers specific to each TRBV and TRBJ gene were used, and the primer sequences were filed in Chinese patent CN105087789A. The second PCR round used universal primers. The Roche High Pure PCR Template Preparation Kit was used to extract genomic DNA from the frozen PBMCs. Libraries were sequenced paired-end with 151 bp reads on an Illumina HiSeq 3000. Per the original workflow: CutAdapt was used to discard raw reads that did not contain the multiplex PCR primer sequences. High-quality paired reads were merged into contigs with PEAR. TRB V, D and J gene segments were assigned to each contig with MiXCR by alignment to reference sequences. CDR3 sequences were clustered by base quality and sequence similarity to remove sequencing errors. Diversity was measured as Shannon entropy normalized by the natural log of productive TCR sequence number. To get clonality, Shannon entropy was divided by the natural log of the number of unique clonotypes, and that result was subtracted from one. The Youden index of ROC curves was used to select progression-free survival cut-offs for repertoire metrics, and analyses were performed in R 3.5.3. TCRdb reworked the public reads: Q25 trimming with fastp, MiXCR clone assembly, productive beta chains retained. Rows matching on CDR3 protein sequence are summarized as one entry with the most common DNA and genes. These V and J calls rely on TCRdb rather than the paper's analysis. This sample gives about 19,000 distinct CDR3 sequences in total; over 45% of them show up just once. The ten largest clones add up to about 31% of the sample.

The paper's findings and limits, for the study overall: The study was limited by its small cohort and short follow-up, and the findings require independent validation. No adjustment for multiple comparisons was applied to any of the reported P values. After SBRT, the number of unique TCR clones decreased (median around 10,000 before versus some 6,900 after; Wilcoxon paired P=0.011). Whether the expanded TCR clones were tumor-specific was not determined. TRBV and TRBJ usage frequencies reportedly varied with metastasis status, involving two V genes at baseline and fewer than 10 V and two J genes after SBRT. Post-SBRT Shannon entropy and its change from baseline were lower in patients who developed distant metastases; baseline Shannon entropy was not associated with metastases.

A history of other malignancies or of prior chemotherapy or radiotherapy was absent in all patients, and node-negative disease was shown on CT and PET/CT in all patients. At each of two time points, six milliliters of peripheral venous blood were collected into EDTA tubes. PBMCs were isolated by Ficoll-Paque Plus density-gradient centrifugation. Right after collection, samples were kept at -80 degrees C until analysis. V and J are trimmed by 8 bases and 7 bases, and the gene matches miss 5 bases of the junction. The CDR3 contains 13 residues, cysteine and phenylalanine counted. Only CDR3 DNA is held: 39 bases, read in frame from base 1. CDR1 and CDR2 are read off the germline V gene as MDHEN and SYDVKM.

The source was PBMCs, collected before or after stereotactic body radiation therapy (not recorded which). In this chain, TRBV28 is recombined with TRBJ2-1; a stretch of 10 junction bases matches TRBD1. The TCR sequence derives from a donor aged 50 or older with non-small cell lung cancer. Here the CDR3 is given as CASETGGRNEQFF. The nucleotide sequence reads as follows: TGTGCCAGCGAGACAGGGGGCAGGAATGAGCAGTTCTTC.